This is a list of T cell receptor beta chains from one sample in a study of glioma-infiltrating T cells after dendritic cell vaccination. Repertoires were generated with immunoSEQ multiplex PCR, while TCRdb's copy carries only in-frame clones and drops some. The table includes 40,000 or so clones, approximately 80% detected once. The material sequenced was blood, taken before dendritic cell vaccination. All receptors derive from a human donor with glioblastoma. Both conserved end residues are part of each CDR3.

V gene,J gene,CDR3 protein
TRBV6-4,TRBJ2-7,CASSDLAECAWGDEQYF
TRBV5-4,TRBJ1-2,CASSLLDSYYGYTF
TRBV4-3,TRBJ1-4,CASSQGPTATNEKLFF
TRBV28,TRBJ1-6,CASSLRQGRYNSPLHF
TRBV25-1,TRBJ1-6,CASSPRQGESPLHF
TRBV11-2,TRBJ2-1,CASSLDGAGYNEQFF
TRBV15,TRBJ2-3,CATSRVSGSTTDTQYF
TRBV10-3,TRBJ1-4,CAISGAGRTNEKLFF
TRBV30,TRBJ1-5,CAWSLGGNQPQHF
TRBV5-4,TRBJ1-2,CASSRSPDGYTF
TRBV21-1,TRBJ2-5,CASSKRGQGGRETQYF
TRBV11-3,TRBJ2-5,CASSVSGGPTLSETQYF
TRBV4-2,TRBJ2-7,CASSQPHGQGYEQYF
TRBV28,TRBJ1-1,CASSDGRGTTEAFF
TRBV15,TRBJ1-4,CATSRGIWDRNHFFTNEKLFF
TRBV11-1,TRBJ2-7,CASSFDIQGTPTYEQYF
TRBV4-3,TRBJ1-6,CASSQGTGGGNSPLHF
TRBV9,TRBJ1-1,CASSGSTGGKAFF
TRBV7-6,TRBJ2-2,CASTRQGAMGELFF
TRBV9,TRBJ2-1,CASSVSRGVNNEQFF
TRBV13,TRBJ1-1,CASSLVGGNTEAFF
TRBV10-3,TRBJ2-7,CAISDPTGQDFYEQYF
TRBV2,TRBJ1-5,CASSVPRGQPQHF
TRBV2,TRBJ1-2,CASIRQSLGSNYGYTF
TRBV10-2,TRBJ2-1,CASSESKFRTSLRNEQFF
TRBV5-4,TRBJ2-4,CASSLGTGGKNIQYF
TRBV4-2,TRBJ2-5,CASSQLGQGETQYF